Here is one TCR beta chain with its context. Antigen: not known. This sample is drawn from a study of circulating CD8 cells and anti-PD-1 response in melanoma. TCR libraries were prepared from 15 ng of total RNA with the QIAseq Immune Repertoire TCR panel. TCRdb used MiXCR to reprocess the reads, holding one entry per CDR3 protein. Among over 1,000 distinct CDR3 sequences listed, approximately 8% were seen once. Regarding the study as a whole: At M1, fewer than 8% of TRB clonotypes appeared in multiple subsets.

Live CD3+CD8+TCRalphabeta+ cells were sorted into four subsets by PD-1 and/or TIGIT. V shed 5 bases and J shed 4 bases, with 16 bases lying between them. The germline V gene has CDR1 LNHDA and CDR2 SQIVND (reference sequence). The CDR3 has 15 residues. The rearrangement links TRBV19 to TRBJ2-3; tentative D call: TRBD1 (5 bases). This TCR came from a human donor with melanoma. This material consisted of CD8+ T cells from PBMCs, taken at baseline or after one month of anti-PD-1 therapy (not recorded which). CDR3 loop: CASSAKQGGADTQYF. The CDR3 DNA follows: TGTGCCAGTAGTGCGAAGCAGGGTGGAGCAGATACGCAGTATTTT. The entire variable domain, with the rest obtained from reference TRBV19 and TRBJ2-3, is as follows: DGGITQSPKYLFRKEGQNVTLSCEQNLNHDAMYWYRQDPGQGLRLIYYSQIVNDFQKGDIAEGYSVSREKKESFPLTVTSAQKNPTAFYLCASSAKQGGADTQYFGPGTRLTVL.